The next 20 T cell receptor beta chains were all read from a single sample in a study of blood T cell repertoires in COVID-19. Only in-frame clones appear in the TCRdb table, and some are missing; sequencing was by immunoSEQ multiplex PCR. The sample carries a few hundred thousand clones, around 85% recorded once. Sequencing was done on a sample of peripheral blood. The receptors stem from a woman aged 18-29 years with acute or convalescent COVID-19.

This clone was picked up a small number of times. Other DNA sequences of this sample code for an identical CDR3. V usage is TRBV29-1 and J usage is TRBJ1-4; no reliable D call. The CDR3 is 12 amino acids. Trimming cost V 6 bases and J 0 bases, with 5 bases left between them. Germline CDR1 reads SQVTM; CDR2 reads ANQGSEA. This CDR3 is CSVLATNEKLFF. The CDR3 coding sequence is TGCAGCGTCCTTGCAACTAATGAAAAACTGTTTTTT.

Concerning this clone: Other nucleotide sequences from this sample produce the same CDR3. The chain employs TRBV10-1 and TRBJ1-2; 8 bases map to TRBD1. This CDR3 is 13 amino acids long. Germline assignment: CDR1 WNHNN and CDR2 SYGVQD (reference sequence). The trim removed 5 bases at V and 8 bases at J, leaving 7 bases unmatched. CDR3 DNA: TGCGCCAGCAGTCCGGACAGGGCGGGGGGCTACACCTTC. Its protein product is CASSPDRAGGYTF.

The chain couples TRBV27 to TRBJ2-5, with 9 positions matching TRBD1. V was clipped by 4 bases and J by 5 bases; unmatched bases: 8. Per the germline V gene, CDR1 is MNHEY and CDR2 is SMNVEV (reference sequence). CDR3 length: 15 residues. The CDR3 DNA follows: TGTGCCAGCAGTTCAGGGACAGGGTTGGGCGAGACCCAGTACTTC. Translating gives CASSSGTGLGETQYF.

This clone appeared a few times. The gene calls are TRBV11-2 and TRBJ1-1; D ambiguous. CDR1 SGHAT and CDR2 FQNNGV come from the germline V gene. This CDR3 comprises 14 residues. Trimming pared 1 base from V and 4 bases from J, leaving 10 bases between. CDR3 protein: CASSLGFEGTEAFF. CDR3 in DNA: TGTGCCAGCAGCTTAGGTTTCGAGGGCACTGAAGCTTTCTTT. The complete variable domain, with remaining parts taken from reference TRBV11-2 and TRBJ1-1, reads EAGVAQSPRYKIIEKRQSVAFWCNPISGHATLYWYQQILGQGPKLLIQFQNNGVVDDSQLPKDRFSAERLKGVDSTLKIQPAKLEDSAVYLCASSLGFEGTEAFFGQGTRLTVV.

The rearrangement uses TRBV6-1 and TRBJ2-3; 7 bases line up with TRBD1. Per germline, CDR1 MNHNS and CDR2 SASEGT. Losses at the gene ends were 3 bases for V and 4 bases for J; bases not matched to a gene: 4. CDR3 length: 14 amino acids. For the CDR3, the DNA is TGTGCCAGCAGTGAGGGGGACAGTTCAGATACGCAGTATTTT. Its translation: CASSEGDSSDTQYF.

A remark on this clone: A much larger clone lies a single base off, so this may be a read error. Here the CDR3 reads CASSLPGRGGLETQYF. The DNA of the CDR3 is TGTGCCAGCAGCCTTCCGGGGCGGGGGGGCCTTGAGACCCAGTACTTC. V gene TRBV9 combines with J gene TRBJ2-5, with 9 bases fitting TRBD2. Germline V CDR1 and CDR2: SGDLS, YYNGEE. The V and J ends lost 4 bases and 5 bases, in that order; junction bases with no gene match: 12. The CDR3 has 16 amino acids.

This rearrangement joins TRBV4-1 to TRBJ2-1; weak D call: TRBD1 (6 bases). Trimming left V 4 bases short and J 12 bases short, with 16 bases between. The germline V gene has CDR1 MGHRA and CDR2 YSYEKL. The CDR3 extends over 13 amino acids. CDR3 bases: TGCGCCAGCAGCCTCAAAGGGACAACCGGGCAGTTCTTC. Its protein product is CASSLKGTTGQFF.

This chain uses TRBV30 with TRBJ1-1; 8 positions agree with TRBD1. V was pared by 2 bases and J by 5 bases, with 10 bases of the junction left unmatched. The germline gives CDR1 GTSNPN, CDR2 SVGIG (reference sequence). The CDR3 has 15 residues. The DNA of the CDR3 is TGTGCCTGGAGTAGTATAGGACAGGGAAAAACTGAAGCTTTCTTT. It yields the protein CAWSSIGQGKTEAFF.

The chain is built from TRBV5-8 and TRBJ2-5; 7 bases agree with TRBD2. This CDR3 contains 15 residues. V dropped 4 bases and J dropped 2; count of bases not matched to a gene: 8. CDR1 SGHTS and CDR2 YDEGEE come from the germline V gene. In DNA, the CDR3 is TGTGCCAGCAGCCGCGGGTTCGGGGGGCAAGAGACCCAGTACTTC. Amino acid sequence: CASSRGFGGQETQYF.

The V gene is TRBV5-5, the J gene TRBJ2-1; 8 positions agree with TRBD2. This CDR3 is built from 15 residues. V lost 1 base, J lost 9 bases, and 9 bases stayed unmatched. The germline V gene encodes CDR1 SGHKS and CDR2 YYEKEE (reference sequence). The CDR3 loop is CASSLRPGGHSEQFF. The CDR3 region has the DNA TGTGCCAGCAGCTTGAGACCGGGGGGGCACAGTGAGCAGTTCTTC. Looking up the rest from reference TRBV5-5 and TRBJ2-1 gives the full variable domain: DAGVTQSPTHLIKTRGQQVTLRCSPISGHKSVSWYQQVLGQGPQFIFQYYEKEERGRGNFPDRFSARQFPNYSSELNVNALLLGDSALYLCASSLRPGGHSEQFFGPGTRLTVL.

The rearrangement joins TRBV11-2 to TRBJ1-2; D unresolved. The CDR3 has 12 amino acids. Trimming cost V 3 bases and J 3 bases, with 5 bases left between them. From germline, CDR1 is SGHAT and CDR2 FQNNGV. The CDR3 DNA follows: TGTGCCAGCAGCTTTGGAGACTATGGCTACACCTTC. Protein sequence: CASSFGDYGYTF.

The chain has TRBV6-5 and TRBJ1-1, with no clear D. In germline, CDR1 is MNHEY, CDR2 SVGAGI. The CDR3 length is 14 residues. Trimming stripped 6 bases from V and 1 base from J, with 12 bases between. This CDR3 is CASRLSATNTEAFF. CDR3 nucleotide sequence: TGTGCCAGCAGACTCTCAGCGACGAACACTGAAGCTTTCTTT.

CDR3: CASSRASGSPLHF. Here the CDR3 DNA reads TGTGCCAGCAGTCGAGCCTCGGGGTCACCCCTCCACTTT. The chain employs TRBV6-5 and TRBJ1-6; D ambiguous. V lost 5 bases and J 10 bases, leaving 12 bases between the germline ends. Looked up from germline, CDR1 is MNHEY and CDR2 is SVGAGI. The CDR3 has 13 residues.

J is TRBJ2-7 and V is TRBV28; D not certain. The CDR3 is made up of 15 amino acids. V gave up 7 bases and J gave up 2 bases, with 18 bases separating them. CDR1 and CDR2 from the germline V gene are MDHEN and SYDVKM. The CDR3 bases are TGTGCCAGCAACGGTGGTGGGCGCCGTACCTACGAGCAGTACTTC. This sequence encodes CASNGGGRRTYEQYF.

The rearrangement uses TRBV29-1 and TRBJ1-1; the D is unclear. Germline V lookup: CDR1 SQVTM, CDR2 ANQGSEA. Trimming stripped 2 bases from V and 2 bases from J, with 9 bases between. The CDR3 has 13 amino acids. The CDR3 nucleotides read TGCAGCGTTGAACCCAGATTAAACACTGAAGCTTTCTTT. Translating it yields CSVEPRLNTEAFF.

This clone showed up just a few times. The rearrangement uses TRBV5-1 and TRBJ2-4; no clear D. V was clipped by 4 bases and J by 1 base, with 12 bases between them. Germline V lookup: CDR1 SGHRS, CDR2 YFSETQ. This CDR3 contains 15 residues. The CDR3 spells CASSAKTTAKNIQYF. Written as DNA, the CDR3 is TGCGCCAGCAGCGCTAAAACTACGGCCAAAAACATTCAGTACTTC.

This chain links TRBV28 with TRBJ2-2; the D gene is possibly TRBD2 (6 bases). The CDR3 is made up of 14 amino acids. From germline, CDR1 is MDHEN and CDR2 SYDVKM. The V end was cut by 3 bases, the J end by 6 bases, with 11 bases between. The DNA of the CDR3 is TGTGCCAGCAGTTTTCCGGGGGTCCCCGGGGAGCTGTTTTTT. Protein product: CASSFPGVPGELFF.

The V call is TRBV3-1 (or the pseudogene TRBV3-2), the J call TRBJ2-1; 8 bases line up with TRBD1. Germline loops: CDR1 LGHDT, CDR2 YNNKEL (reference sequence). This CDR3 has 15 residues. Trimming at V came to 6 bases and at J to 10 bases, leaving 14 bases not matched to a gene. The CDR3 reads CASSQSGQGSREQFF. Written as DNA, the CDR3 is TGTGCCAGCAGTCAGAGCGGACAGGGATCAAGGGAGCAGTTCTTC.

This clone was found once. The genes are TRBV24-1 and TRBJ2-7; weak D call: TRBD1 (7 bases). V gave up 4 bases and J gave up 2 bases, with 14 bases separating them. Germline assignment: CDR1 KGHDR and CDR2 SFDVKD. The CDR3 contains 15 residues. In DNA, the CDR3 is TGTGCCACCAGTGACTCAGGGGGGCCAGCCTACGAGCAGTACTTC. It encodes CATSDSGGPAYEQYF.

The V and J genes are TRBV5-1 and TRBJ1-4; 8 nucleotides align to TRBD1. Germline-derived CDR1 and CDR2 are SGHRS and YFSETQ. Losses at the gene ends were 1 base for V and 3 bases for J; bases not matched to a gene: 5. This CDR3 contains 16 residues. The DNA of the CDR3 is TGCGCCAGCAGCTTGAACGGACAGGGACCTAATGAAAAACTGTTTTTT. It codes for CASSLNGQGPNEKLFF.